The 17 T cell receptor beta chains below come from one sample, sequenced in a study of blood T cell repertoires in COVID-19. Repertoires were generated with immunoSEQ multiplex PCR, while TCRdb's copy carries only in-frame clones and drops some. The sample has some 16,000 clones, 88% seen once. Input material: peripheral blood. The source of these receptors is a human donor in a cohort sampled during active COVID-19.

The CDR3 DNA is TGTGCCAGCAGCGTGCTACAACCGACAGACTACAATGAGCAGTTCTTC. Residues: CASSVLQPTDYNEQFF. This chain connects TRBV9 to TRBJ2-1; tentative D call: TRBD1 (5 bases). This CDR3 has 16 residues. Germline loops: CDR1 SGDLS, CDR2 YYNGEE. V was clipped by 2 bases and J by 3 bases, with 15 bases between them.

This rearrangement joins TRBV6-5 to TRBJ1-1, with D possibly being TRBD1 (5 bases). This CDR3 has 13 residues. CDR1 and CDR2 from the germline V gene are MNHEY and SVGAGI. V was shortened by 6 bases and J by 1 base, with 9 bases between the two germline ends. This CDR3 is CASSGHPNTEAFF. The CDR3 DNA is TGTGCCAGCAGCGGACATCCGAACACTGAAGCTTTCTTT.

This clone was observed a single time. The genes are TRBV5-8 and TRBJ1-4; D is ambiguous. Between the trimmed V and J ends, which lost 3 bases and 1 base, there was a span of 13 bases. Germline lookup yields CDR1 SGHTS and CDR2 YDEGEE. The CDR3 length is 16 residues. CDR3 sequence: CASSSYFRRTNEKLFF. The CDR3 DNA follows: TGTGCCAGCAGCTCGTACTTCCGAAGAACTAATGAAAAACTGTTTTTT.

This chain uses TRBV6-5 with TRBJ2-3; 9 nucleotides line up with TRBD1. Germline CDR1 and CDR2: MNHEY and SVGAGI. This CDR3 comprises 15 residues. Losses at the gene ends were 8 bases for V and 6 bases for J; bases not matched to a gene: 12. CDR3 sequence (DNA): TGTGCCAGCTCTCCGGGGACAGGGTTTTGGGATACGCAGTATTTT. It codes for CASSPGTGFWDTQYF.

The rearrangement joins TRBV7-3 to TRBJ2-1; a possible D gene is TRBD2 (6 bases). Trimming cost V 3 bases and J 3 bases, with 15 bases left between them. Germline assignment: CDR1 SGHTA and CDR2 FQGTGA. The CDR3 length is 16 residues. CDR3 protein: CASSLTGGAGYNEQFF. Here the CDR3 DNA reads TGTGCCAGCAGCTTGACCGGAGGGGCCGGCTACAATGAGCAGTTCTTC.

The chain links TRBV7-2 to TRBJ2-3; D remains unclear. The V and J ends lost 5 bases and 6 bases respectively, with 9 bases between them. The CDR3 covers 12 residues. Germline V gene lookup returns CDR1 SGHTA and CDR2 FQGNSA. The DNA of the CDR3 is TGTGCCAGCAGCCAAGGAGCGGATACGCAGTATTTT. Translation gives CASSQGADTQYF.

Only one count was recorded for this clone. The chain recombines TRBV5-1 with TRBJ2-7; possibly TRBD1 for D (6 bases). The CDR3 totals 13 residues. Germline CDR1 SGHRS, CDR2 YFSETQ. V was shortened by 4 bases and J by 1 base, with 9 bases between the two germline ends. In nucleotides, the CDR3 is TGCGCCAGCAGCCGGACAGTATCCTACGAGCAGTACTTC. Translated, it gives CASSRTVSYEQYF.

The chain employs TRBV9 and TRBJ1-2; tentative D call: TRBD1 (6 bases). The CDR3 runs 15 residues. Between the trimmed V and J ends, which lost 6 bases and 0 bases, there was a span of 15 bases. CDR1 SGDLS and CDR2 YYNGEE come from the germline V gene. CDR3 bases: TGTGCCAGCACCGAGCAGGGGACAACTAACTATGGCTACACCTTC. Amino acid sequence: CASTEQGTTNYGYTF.

The gene calls are TRBV28 and TRBJ1-1, with a tentative D call TRBD1 (5 bases). Trimming shortened V by 5 bases and J by 4 bases, and 11 bases separated the two germline ends. The CDR3 runs 13 residues. The V gene's germline CDR1 is MDHEN and CDR2 SYDVKM. The CDR3 spells CASSLLGGTEAFF. CDR3 in DNA: TGTGCCAGCAGTCTACTCGGGGGCACTGAAGCTTTCTTT.

The chain uses TRBV3-1 (or the pseudogene TRBV3-2) and TRBJ2-5, with TRBD1 matching 7 bases. There are 14 residues in the CDR3. Germline loops: CDR1 LGHDT, CDR2 YNNKEL (reference sequence). J lost 1 base, V lost 5 bases, and 4 bases had no gene match. CDR3 region: CASSKYRGQETQYF. CDR3 in DNA: TGTGCCAGCAGCAAATACAGGGGCCAAGAGACCCAGTACTTC.

This chain joins TRBV24-1 and TRBJ2-2; D is possibly TRBD2 (7 bases). Germline assignment: CDR1 KGHDR and CDR2 SFDVKD. The germline V and J ends were trimmed by 1 base and 0 bases, with 17 bases remaining between them. The CDR3 spans 19 residues. CDR3 protein: CATSDFGGYGGPNTGELFF. CDR3 DNA: TGTGCCACCAGTGATTTTGGGGGTTACGGGGGGCCGAACACCGGGGAGCTGTTTTTT.

The chain uses TRBV3-1 (or the pseudogene TRBV3-2) and TRBJ1-2, with 9 bases identical to TRBD1. Germline V gene data show CDR1 as LGHDT and CDR2 as YNNKEL (reference sequence). With 4 bases clipped from V and 3 bases from J, the junction kept 9 bases outside the gene matches. The CDR3 spans 16 residues. Here the CDR3 DNA reads TGTGCCAGCAGCCGAAAACAGACAGGGGGTCACTATGGCTACACCTTC. Translating gives CASSRKQTGGHYGYTF.

This clone was observed once. This chain uses TRBV30 with TRBJ2-5, with a possible D match to TRBD1 (5 bases). The CDR3 has 14 residues. The germline CDR1 and CDR2 sequences are GTSNPN and SVGIG (reference sequence). V was cut by 0 bases and J by 5 bases, with 13 bases left in between. The CDR3 spells CAWSVPEKGETQYF. The CDR3 DNA reads as TGTGCCTGGAGTGTACCTGAAAAGGGGGAGACCCAGTACTTC.

This chain connects TRBV30 to TRBJ1-5; a possible D gene is TRBD1 (6 bases). Germline V gene data show CDR1 as GTSNPN and CDR2 as SVGIG (reference sequence). The CDR3 is made up of 14 amino acids. V gave up 5 bases and J gave up 2 bases, with 13 bases separating them. The CDR3 sequence is CAWRSGAGNQPQHF. CDR3 in DNA: TGTGCCTGGCGATCAGGGGCGGGCAATCAGCCCCAGCATTTT. Together with reference TRBV30 and TRBJ1-5, the CDR3 gives the full variable domain: SQTIHQWPATLVQPVGSPLSLECTVEGTSNPNLYWYRQAAGRGLQLLFYSVGIGQISSEVPQNLSASRPQDRQFILSSKKLLLSDSGFYLCAWRSGAGNQPQHFGDGTRLSIL.

The genes are TRBV9 and TRBJ2-7; 14 bases line up with TRBD2. Germline V gene data show CDR1 as SGDLS and CDR2 as YYNGEE. The junction had 3 bases not matched to a gene; V was cut back by 4 bases and J by 3 bases. This CDR3 region has 15 residues. The CDR3 DNA follows: TGTGCCAGCAGCACGGGACTAGCGGGAGTCTACGAGCAGTACTTC. It codes for CASSTGLAGVYEQYF.

This clone was counted a single time. V and J are TRBV5-1 and TRBJ1-2; TRBD1 matches 8 bases. The length of the CDR3 is 13 residues. The trim removed 1 base at V and 9 bases at J, leaving 5 bases unmatched. Germline V CDR1 and CDR2: SGHRS, YFSETQ. The DNA for the CDR3 is TGCGCCAGCAGCTTGACAGGACAGGGAAGCTACACCTTC. It specifies CASSLTGQGSYTF.

V gene TRBV19 combines with J gene TRBJ2-1; 8 positions agree with TRBD2. The CDR3 runs 16 residues. Germline CDR1 LNHDA, CDR2 SQIVND (reference sequence). V was pared by 7 bases and J by 5 bases, with 13 bases of the junction left unmatched. The CDR3, as DNA: TGTGCCAGTAATAGGGGCGCGGGAGGCCCTGACAATGAGCAGTTCTTC. Translated: CASNRGAGGPDNEQFF.